What follows are 8 T cell receptor beta chains derived from one specimen sequenced in a study of OX40 agonist ivuxolimab in advanced cancers. TCRdb's table, derived via immunoSEQ multiplex PCR, lists solely in-frame clones and lacks some. The data contain over 90,000 clones, 90% of them singletons. The sequencing here drew on CD4+ or CD8+ T cells sorted from blood, taken in a trial of the OX40 agonist ivuxolimab. The receptor source for this set is an adult with an advanced solid tumor such as melanoma, head and neck, liver or kidney cancer.

The chain has TRBV6-5 and TRBJ2-3, with TRBD2 matching over 7 bases. V lost 8 bases and J lost 0; bases outside the gene matches: 8. This CDR3 is 15 amino acids long. Per germline, CDR1 MNHEY and CDR2 SVGAGI. The CDR3 loop is CASRIAGASTDTQYF. The CDR3 DNA is TGTGCCAGCCGAATAGCGGGTGCTAGCACAGATACGCAGTATTTT.

The gene calls are TRBV7-2 and TRBJ2-7; 10 nucleotides align to TRBD2. Germline lookup yields CDR1 SGHTA and CDR2 FQGNSA. V was pared by 8 bases and J by 7 bases, with 11 bases of the junction left unmatched. The CDR3 is 14 residues long. The CDR3 reads CASRPSGGAGEQYF. For the CDR3, the DNA is TGTGCCAGCCGCCCCAGCGGGGGGGCGGGTGAGCAGTACTTC.

This rearrangement joins TRBV5-1 to TRBJ2-3; a possible D gene is TRBD2 (6 bases). The germline V gene has CDR1 SGHRS and CDR2 YFSETQ. Trimming removed 0 bases from V and 2 bases from J, with 10 bases in between. This CDR3 contains 15 residues. In DNA form, the CDR3 reads TGCGCCAGCAGCTTGGTTCTAGCGATCACAGATACGCAGTATTTT. Translating gives CASSLVLAITDTQYF.

This chain links TRBV7-2 with TRBJ1-1, with D possibly TRBD1 on 5 matching bases. The V end lost 2 bases, the J end lost 3 bases, and 13 bases lay between the germline ends. This CDR3 has 15 amino acids. CDR1 is SGHTA, CDR2 FQGNSA, per germline. CDR3 DNA: TGTGCCAGCAGCTTAATCCAGGGATCGCACACTGAAGCTTTCTTT. The encoded protein is CASSLIQGSHTEAFF. Complete variable domain (other parts from reference TRBV7-2 and TRBJ1-1): GAGVSQSPSNKVTEKGKDVELRCDPISGHTALYWYRQSLGQGLEFLIYFQGNSAPDKSGLPSDRFSAERTGGSVSTLTIQRTQQEDSAVYLCASSLIQGSHTEAFFGQGTRLTVV.

The chain uses TRBV7-3 and TRBJ2-2; a weak D match, TRBD1 (5 bases). The CDR3 spans 16 residues. CDR1 is SGHTA and CDR2 is FQGTGA in the germline V gene. V was shortened by 2 bases and J by 6 bases, with 16 bases between the two germline ends. As DNA, the CDR3 is TGTGCCAGCAGCTTATGGGCCAGGGCCGACGCCGGGGAGCTGTTTTTT. It codes for CASSLWARADAGELFF.

This clone was counted between two and nine times. The chain joins TRBV19 to TRBJ2-1; 7 positions agree with TRBD1. Trimming took 3 bases from V and 8 from J; bases not matched to a gene: 7. CDR3 size: 14 residues. Germline V gene lookup returns CDR1 LNHDA and CDR2 SQIVND (reference sequence). The CDR3 coding sequence is TGTGCCAGTAGTATCCGGGACAGCGGCGATGAGCAGTTCTTC. Protein product: CASSIRDSGDEQFF.

The V call is TRBV20-1, the J call TRBJ1-2; D not resolved. CDR1 and CDR2 from the germline V gene are DFQATT and SNEGSKA (reference sequence). The CDR3 is 11 amino acids. V gave up 7 bases and J gave up 3 bases, with 9 bases separating them. The CDR3 DNA is TGCAGTGGGTGGGCAGACTATGGCTACACCTTC. This gives the protein CSGWADYGYTF.

The chain combines TRBV20-1 with TRBJ1-2, with D hard to call. The CDR3 runs 10 residues. Trimming shortened V by 4 bases and J by 3 bases, and 3 bases separated the two germline ends. The germline V gene has CDR1 DFQATT and CDR2 SNEGSKA (reference sequence). Here the CDR3 DNA reads TGCAGTGCTACGGACTATGGCTACACCTTC. This sequence encodes CSATDYGYTF.